This T cell receptor beta chain was captured by sequencing in a study of T-cell reconstitution after alpha-beta-depleted transplantation in children. The CDR3 runs to 15 residues. Germline values: CDR1 DFQATT, CDR2 SNEGSKA (reference sequence). Only a few counts were recorded for this clonotype. The junction does not match germline at one end; this may be a read error. Construction of the TCRbeta library involved unique molecular identifiers. TCRdb reprocessed the PCR reads via MiXCR and lists one record per CDR3 protein. This table has about 610,000 distinct CDR3 sequences, 8% to 11% appearing once. The sequence was obtained from a human donor who donated a stem cell graft to a child with acute myeloid leukemia. The input for sequencing was PBMCs from the stem cell graft donor, taken from the stem cell graft. The chain is built from TRBV20-1 and TRBJ2-3; 12 positions match TRBD2. The CDR3 spells CSARETSGSADTQYF. The CDR3 DNA follows: TGCAGTGCTCGAGAGACTAGCGGGAGTGCAGATACGCAGTATTTT.